The 9 T cell receptor beta chains in this list originate from one sample, sequenced in a study of blood T cell repertoires in COVID-19 (dated by TCRdb to between 2020 and 2021). The library was built by means of the immunoSEQ multiplex PCR assay. The immuneACCESS repertoire file appears here via TCRdb, limited to in-frame rearrangements. These files lack a portion of the clones; in checked studies, under half of the deficit traces to unresolved V genes, and the cause of the others is not known. The sample data list around 480,000 clones, and approximately 90% of these were observed just once. Jointly, the top ten make up about 0.65% of the sample. Sequencing input: PBMCs or T cells enriched from blood (not recorded which). The receptors derive from a woman younger than 30 who had recovered from COVID-19.

This clone showed up just once. V usage is TRBV9 and J usage is TRBJ2-7; D not certain. The V end was cut by 0 bases, the J end by 6 bases, with 10 bases between. The CDR3 runs to 13 residues. CDR1 and CDR2 (germline): SGDLS, YYNGEE. The DNA for the CDR3 is TGTGCCAGCAGCGTAGCGTCAGTTTCCGAGCAGTACTTC. Protein: CASSVASVSEQYF.

Here the CDR3 reads CATSDPSGEAFF. The CDR3, as DNA: TGTGCCACCAGTGATCCCAGCGGAGAAGCTTTCTTT. This chain joins TRBV24-1 and TRBJ1-1, with no clear D. The CDR3 consists of 12 residues. V was shortened by 3 bases and J by 8 bases, with 9 bases between the two germline ends. Per the germline V gene, CDR1 is KGHDR and CDR2 is SFDVKD.

This chain joins TRBV7-9 and TRBJ1-5; 9 nucleotides line up with TRBD1. The CDR3 has 14 amino acids. Germline-derived CDR1 and CDR2 are SEHNR and FQNEAQ (reference sequence). V lost 4 bases to trimming and J lost 8 bases; unmatched junction nucleotides: 6. The CDR3: CASSSSTGGEPQHF. The CDR3 nucleotides read TGTGCCAGCAGCTCTTCGACAGGGGGAGAGCCCCAGCATTTT.

V is TRBV7-8 and J is TRBJ1-1, with 8 bases that match TRBD1. The CDR3 runs 13 residues. Trimming at V came to 5 bases and at J to 10 bases, leaving 9 bases not matched to a gene. CDR1 SGHVS and CDR2 FQNEAQ come from the germline V gene. The DNA of the CDR3 is TGTGCCAGCAGCCAAGGACAGGGCGGTACAGCTTTCTTT. Its translation is CASSQGQGGTAFF.

The chain couples TRBV5-6 to TRBJ1-2; weak D call: TRBD1 (5 bases). The CDR3 is made up of 15 amino acids. V was cut by 1 base and J by 3 bases, with 13 bases left in between. CDR1 is SGHDT and CDR2 is YYEEEE in the germline V gene. DNA for the CDR3: TGTGCCAGCAGCTTGAGGGCAGGGCCGTACTATGGCTACACCTTC. Its translation is CASSLRAGPYYGYTF. The full variable domain, with the rest looked up from reference TRBV5-6 and TRBJ1-2, is DAGVTQSPTHLIKTRGQQVTLRCSPKSGHDTVSWYQQALGQGPQFIFQYYEEEERQRGNFPDRFSGHQFPNYSSELNVNALLLGDSALYLCASSLRAGPYYGYTFGSGTRLTVV.

The chain carries TRBV12-3 or TRBV12-4 and TRBJ2-7; 7 positions agree with TRBD1. V shed 8 bases and J 3 bases; nucleotides not matched to a gene: 7. The CDR3 extends over 13 amino acids. CDR3 loop: CASQDRLIYEQYF. CDR3 nucleotides: TGTGCCAGCCAGGACAGGCTTATCTACGAGCAGTACTTC.

This rearrangement joins TRBV28 to TRBJ1-1, with a possible D match to TRBD1 (5 bases). Germline V gene sequence: CDR1 MDHEN, CDR2 SYDVKM. The CDR3 is made up of 15 amino acids. The V and J ends lost 2 bases and 3 bases respectively, with 13 bases between them. The CDR3: CASSLERGRDTEAFF. CDR3 coding DNA: TGTGCCAGCAGTTTAGAGCGGGGGAGGGACACTGAAGCTTTCTTT.

This chain uses TRBV28 with TRBJ2-5; 7 bases map to TRBD1. Trimming at V came to 2 bases and at J to 5 bases, leaving 8 bases not matched to a gene. Germline CDR1 MDHEN, CDR2 SYDVKM. The CDR3 totals 15 residues. CDR3 residues: CASSLPTGVVETQYF. As DNA, the CDR3 is TGTGCCAGCAGTTTACCTACAGGGGTGGTGGAGACCCAGTACTTC. Full variable domain (outside the CDR3, taken from reference TRBV28 and TRBJ2-5): DVKVTQSSRYLVKRTGEKVFLECVQDMDHENMFWYRQDPGLGLRLIYFSYDVKMKEKGDIPEGYSVSREKKERFSLILESASTNQTSMYLCASSLPTGVVETQYFGPGTRLLVL.

This clone was found a few times. This sequence joins TRBV6-1 and TRBJ2-3; TRBD1 matches at 7 bases. This CDR3 region has 14 residues. The germline V gene has CDR1 MNHNS and CDR2 SASEGT. V was clipped by 3 bases and J by 4 bases; unmatched bases: 4. As DNA, the CDR3 is TGTGCCAGCAGTGAGACAGGGTTGGCAGATACGCAGTATTTT. It encodes CASSETGLADTQYF.